This T cell receptor (beta chain) came from a study of early T cells in non-severe SARS-CoV-2 infection. Whole-study context: Whole-blood bulk RNA, unsorted, was sequenced, and chains were unpaired.

The CDR3 contains 12 residues. Between the trimmed V and J ends, which lost 6 bases and 5 bases, there was a span of 13 bases. CDR1 is SQVTM and CDR2 is ANQGSEA in the germline V gene. For this clonotype: The antigen is undetermined.

Whole-study results and caveats: CD4 and private specificities were missed by VDJdb matching, which favored anti-spike CD8 responses.

Individual cDNA molecules received unique molecular identifiers. MiXCR, applied by TCRdb to the 5' RACE reads, yields one record per CDR3 protein. Of fewer than 35,000 distinct CDR3 sequences detected, 9% to 9.5% appear once; the ten largest clones hold roughly 13%. This chain uses TRBV29-1 with TRBJ2-5; no definite D call. Sequenced material: whole blood. The TCR sequence derives from an adult who was a healthcare worker with PCR-confirmed SARS-CoV-2 infection or an uninfected control (not recorded which). The CDR3 region has the DNA TGCAGCGTACGGACCGCCAGGGAGACCCAGTACTTC. Protein: CSVRTARETQYF.